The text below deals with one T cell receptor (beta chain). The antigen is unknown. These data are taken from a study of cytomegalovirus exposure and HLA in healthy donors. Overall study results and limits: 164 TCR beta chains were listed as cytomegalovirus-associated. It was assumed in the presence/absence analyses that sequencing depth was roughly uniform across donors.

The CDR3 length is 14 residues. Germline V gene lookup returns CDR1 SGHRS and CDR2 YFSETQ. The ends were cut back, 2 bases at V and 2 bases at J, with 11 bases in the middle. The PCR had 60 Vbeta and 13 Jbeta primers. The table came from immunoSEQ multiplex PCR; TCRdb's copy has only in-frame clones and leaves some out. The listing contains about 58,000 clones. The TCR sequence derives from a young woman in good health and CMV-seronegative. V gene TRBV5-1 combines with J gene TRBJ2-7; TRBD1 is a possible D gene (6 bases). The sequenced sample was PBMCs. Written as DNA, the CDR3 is TGCGCCAGCAGCTTTCAACAGGGACCCTACGAGCAGTACTTC. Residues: CASSFQQGPYEQYF.